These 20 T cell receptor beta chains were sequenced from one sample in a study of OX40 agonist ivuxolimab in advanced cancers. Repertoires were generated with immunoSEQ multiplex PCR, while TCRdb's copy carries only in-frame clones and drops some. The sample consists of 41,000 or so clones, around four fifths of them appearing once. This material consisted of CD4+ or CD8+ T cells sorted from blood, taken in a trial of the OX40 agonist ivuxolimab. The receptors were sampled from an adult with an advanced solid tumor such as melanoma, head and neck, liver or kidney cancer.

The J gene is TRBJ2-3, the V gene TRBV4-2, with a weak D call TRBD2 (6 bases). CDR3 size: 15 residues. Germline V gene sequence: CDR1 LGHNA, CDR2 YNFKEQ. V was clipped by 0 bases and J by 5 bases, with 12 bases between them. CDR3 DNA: TGTGCCAGCAGCCAAGAACTAGCACTAGGAGATACGCAGTATTTT. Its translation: CASSQELALGDTQYF.

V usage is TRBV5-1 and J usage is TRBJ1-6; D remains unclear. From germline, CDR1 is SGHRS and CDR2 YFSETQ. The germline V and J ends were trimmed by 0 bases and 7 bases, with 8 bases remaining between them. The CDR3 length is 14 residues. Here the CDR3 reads CASSLGSLNSPLHF. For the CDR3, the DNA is TGCGCCAGCAGCTTGGGGTCCCTGAATTCACCCCTCCACTTT.

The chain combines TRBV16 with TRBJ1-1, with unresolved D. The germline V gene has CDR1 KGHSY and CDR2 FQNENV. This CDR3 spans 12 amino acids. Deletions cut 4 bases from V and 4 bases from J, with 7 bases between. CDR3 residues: CASSPVSTEAFF. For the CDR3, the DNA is TGTGCCAGCAGCCCAGTATCCACTGAAGCTTTCTTT. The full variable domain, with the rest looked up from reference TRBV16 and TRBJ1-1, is GEEVAQTPKHLVRGEGQKAKLYCAPIKGHSYVFWYQQVLKNEFKFLISFQNENVFDETGMPKERFSAKCLPNSPCSLEIQATKLEDSAVYFCASSPVSTEAFFGQGTRLTVV.

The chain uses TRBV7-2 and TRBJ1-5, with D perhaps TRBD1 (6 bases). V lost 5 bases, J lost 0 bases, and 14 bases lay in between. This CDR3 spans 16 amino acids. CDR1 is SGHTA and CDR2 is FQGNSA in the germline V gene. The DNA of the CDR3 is TGTGCCAGCAGCGCCGGGACATTTTATAGCAATCAGCCCCAGCATTTT. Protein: CASSAGTFYSNQPQHF.

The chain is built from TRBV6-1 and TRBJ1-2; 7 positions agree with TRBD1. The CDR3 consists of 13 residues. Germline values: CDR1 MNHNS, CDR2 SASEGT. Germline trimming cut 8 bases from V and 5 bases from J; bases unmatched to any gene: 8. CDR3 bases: TGTGCCAGCTCCTCCGGGACAGATTATGGCTACACCTTC. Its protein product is CASSSGTDYGYTF.

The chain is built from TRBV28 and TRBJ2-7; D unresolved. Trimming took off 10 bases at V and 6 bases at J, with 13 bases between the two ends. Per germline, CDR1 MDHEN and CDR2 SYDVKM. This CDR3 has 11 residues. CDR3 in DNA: TGTGCCACCATGGAACAGCGCGAGCAGTACTTC. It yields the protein CATMEQREQYF.

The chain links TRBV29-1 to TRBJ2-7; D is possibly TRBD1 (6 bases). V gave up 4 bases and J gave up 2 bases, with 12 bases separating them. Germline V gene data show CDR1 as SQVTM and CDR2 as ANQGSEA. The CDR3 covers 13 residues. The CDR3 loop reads CSVVRDTTYEQYF. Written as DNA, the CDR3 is TGCAGCGTTGTACGGGACACTACCTACGAGCAGTACTTC.

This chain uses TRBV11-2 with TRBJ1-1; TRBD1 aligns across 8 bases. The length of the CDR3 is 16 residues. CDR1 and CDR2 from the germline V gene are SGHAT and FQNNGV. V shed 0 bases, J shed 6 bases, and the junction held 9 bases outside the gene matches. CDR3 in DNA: TGTGCCAGCAGCTTAGACAGGGGGCCTCTCCTACCTGAAGCTTTCTTT. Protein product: CASSLDRGPLLPEAFF. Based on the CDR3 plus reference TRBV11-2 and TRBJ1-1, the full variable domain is EAGVAQSPRYKIIEKRQSVAFWCNPISGHATLYWYQQILGQGPKLLIQFQNNGVVDDSQLPKDRFSAERLKGVDSTLKIQPAKLEDSAVYLCASSLDRGPLLPEAFFGQGTRLTVV.

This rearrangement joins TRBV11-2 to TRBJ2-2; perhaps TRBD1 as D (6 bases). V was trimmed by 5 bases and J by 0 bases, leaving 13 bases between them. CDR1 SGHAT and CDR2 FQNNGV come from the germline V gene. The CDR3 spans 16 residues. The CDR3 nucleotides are TGTGCCAGCAGCCCCCCTAGGGGGACGAACACCGGGGAGCTGTTTTTT. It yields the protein CASSPPRGTNTGELFF.

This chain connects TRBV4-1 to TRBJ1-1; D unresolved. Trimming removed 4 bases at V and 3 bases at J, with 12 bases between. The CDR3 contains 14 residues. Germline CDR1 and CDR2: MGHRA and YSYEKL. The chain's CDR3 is CASSLSEGDTEAFF. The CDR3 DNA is TGCGCCAGCAGCCTATCCGAGGGTGACACTGAAGCTTTCTTT.

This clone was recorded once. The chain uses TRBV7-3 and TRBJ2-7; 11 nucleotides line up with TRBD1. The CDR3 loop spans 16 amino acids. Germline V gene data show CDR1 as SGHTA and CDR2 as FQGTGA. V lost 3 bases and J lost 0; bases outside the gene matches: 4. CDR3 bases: TGTGCCAGCAGCTTGAGGGACAGGGGGTACTCCTACGAGCAGTACTTC. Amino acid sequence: CASSLRDRGYSYEQYF.

DNA for the CDR3: TGTGCCTGGAGGGCAGCGAATTCACCCCTCCACTTT. Translating gives CAWRAANSPLHF. The gene calls are TRBV30 and TRBJ1-6; D remains unclear. The ends were cut back, 3 bases at V and 7 bases at J, with 7 bases in the middle. The germline CDR1 and CDR2 sequences are GTSNPN and SVGIG (reference sequence). This CDR3 contains 12 residues.

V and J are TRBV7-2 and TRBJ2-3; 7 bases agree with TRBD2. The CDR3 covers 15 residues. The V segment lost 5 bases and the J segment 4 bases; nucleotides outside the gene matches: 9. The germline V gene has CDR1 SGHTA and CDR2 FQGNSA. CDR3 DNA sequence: TGTGCCAGCAGCGTGATAGCGGGTTTCTCAGATACGCAGTATTTT. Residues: CASSVIAGFSDTQYF.

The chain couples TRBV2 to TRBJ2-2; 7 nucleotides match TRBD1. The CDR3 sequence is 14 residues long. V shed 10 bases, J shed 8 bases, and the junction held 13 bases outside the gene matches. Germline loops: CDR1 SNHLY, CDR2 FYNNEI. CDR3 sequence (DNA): TGTGCCACGCTCGCAGACAGGGAGTTTGGGGAGCTGTTTTTT. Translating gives CATLADREFGELFF.

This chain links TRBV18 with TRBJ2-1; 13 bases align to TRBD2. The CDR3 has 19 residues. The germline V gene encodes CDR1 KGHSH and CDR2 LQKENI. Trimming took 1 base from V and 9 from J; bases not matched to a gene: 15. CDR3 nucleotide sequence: TGTGCCAGCTCACCACTTGTTACTAGCGGGGGGGCGAGTCGAGGTGAGCAGTTCTTC. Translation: CASSPLVTSGGASRGEQFF.

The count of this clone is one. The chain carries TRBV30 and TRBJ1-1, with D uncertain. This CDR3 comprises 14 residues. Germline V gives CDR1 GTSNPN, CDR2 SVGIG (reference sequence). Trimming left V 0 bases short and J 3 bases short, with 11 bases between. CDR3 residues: CAWSVPPWDTEAFF. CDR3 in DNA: TGTGCCTGGAGTGTACCCCCCTGGGACACTGAAGCTTTCTTT.

CDR3 sequence reads: CASSINYGETQYF. CDR3 DNA: TGCGCCAGCAGCATAAACTACGGAGAGACCCAGTACTTC. This sequence joins TRBV5-1 and TRBJ2-5; D not certain. There are 13 residues in the CDR3. CDR1 and CDR2 from the germline V gene are SGHRS and YFSETQ. The V end lost 4 bases, the J end lost 4 bases, and 11 bases lay between the germline ends. Complete variable domain (other parts from reference TRBV5-1 and TRBJ2-5): KAGVTQTPRYLIKTRGQQVTLSCSPISGHRSVSWYQQTPGQGLQFLFEYFSETQRNKGNFPGRFSGRQFSNSRSEMNVSTLELGDSALYLCASSINYGETQYFGPGTRLLVL.

The CDR3 loop reads CAIGRGGGAGGYTF. The DNA for the CDR3 is TGTGCCATCGGGAGGGGCGGGGGCGCAGGTGGCTACACCTTC. The genes are TRBV2 and TRBJ1-2, with a tentative D call TRBD1 (6 bases). CDR3 length: 14 residues. V lost 10 bases to trimming and J lost 7 bases, with 22 bases between them. Germline-derived CDR1 and CDR2 are SNHLY and FYNNEI.

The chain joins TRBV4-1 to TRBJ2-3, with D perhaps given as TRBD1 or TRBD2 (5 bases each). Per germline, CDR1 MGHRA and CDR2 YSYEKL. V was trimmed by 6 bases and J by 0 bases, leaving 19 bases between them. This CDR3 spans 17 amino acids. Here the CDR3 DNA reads TGCGCCAGCAGGGGTGGCGAGGGGCTTCCAAGCACAGATACGCAGTATTTT. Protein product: CASRGGEGLPSTDTQYF.

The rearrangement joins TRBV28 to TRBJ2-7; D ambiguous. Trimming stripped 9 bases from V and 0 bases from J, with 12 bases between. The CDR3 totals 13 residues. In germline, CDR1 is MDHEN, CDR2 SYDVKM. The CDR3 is CASGVESSYEQYF. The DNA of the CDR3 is TGTGCCAGTGGAGTGGAAAGCTCCTACGAGCAGTACTTC.